The rows below give T cell receptor beta chains drawn from one sample of a study of Ad26.COV2.S vaccination and SARS-CoV-2 variants. Clones were sequenced by immunoSEQ multiplex PCR, and TCRdb holds only the in-frame ones, with some missing. The sample comprises roughly 300,000 clones, 85% to 90% of which are singletons, and about 4.6% rests with the top ten. The material sequenced was peripheral blood, taken in a trial of Ad26.COV2.S vaccine versus placebo. The receptors originated from a person aged 18-65 years who received the Ad26.COV2.S COVID-19 vaccine or a placebo. The CDR3 runs from the conserved cysteine through the conserved F or W. A D gene is named only where the DNA matches it firmly. Expanded clones are given a class, and other clones once, few, many or no size at all.

>TRBJ1-1|NA|NA|TRBV7-2
TGTGCCAGCAGCTTGGTCGCACTTGAAGCTTTCTTT
CASSLVALEAFF
>TRBJ2-1|NA|NA|TRBV24-1
TGTGCCACCAGTGATTGGGGTGTTGCGTCCAATGAGCAGTTCTTC
CATSDWGVASNEQFF
>TRBJ1-2|NA|NA|TRBV7-2
TGTGCCAGCAGCTTAGCGGTCTATGGCTACACCTTC
CASSLAVYGYTF
>TRBJ1-2|NA|NA|TRBV3-1/TRBV3-2
TGTGCCAGCAGCCGATCAGGGTTGAGGGACGACGGTGGCTACACCTTC
CASSRSGLRDDGGYTF
>TRBJ2-3|once|NA|TRBV10-3
TGTGCCATCAGTGAGGGGGGCGGCAGCACAGATACGCAGTATTTT
CAISEGGGSTDTQYF
>TRBJ2-1|NA|NA|TRBV5-1
TGCGCCAGCAGCTTAGGGGTAAATGAGCAGTTCTTC
CASSLGVNEQFF
>TRBJ1-1|NA|TRBD1|TRBV27
TGTGCCAGCAGTCCGTGGGCCGGGACAGGGCTGACCGAAGCTTTCTTT
CASSPWAGTGLTEAFF
>TRBJ1-1|NA|TRBD1|TRBV5-1
TGCGCCAGCAGCTGGACAGGGGTAGAGGACACTGAAGCTTTCTTT
CASSWTGVEDTEAFF
>TRBJ2-3|NA|TRBD2|TRBV5-8
TGTGCCAGCAGCACAGGGACTAGCGGGACAAGCACAGATACGCAGTATTTT
CASSTGTSGTSTDTQYF
>TRBJ1-2|once|NA|TRBV25-1
TGTGCCAGCAGTGAACTTGGGGGGGAACTTGCGAACTATGGCTACACCTTC
CASSELGGELANYGYTF
>TRBJ1-2|once|NA|TRBV5-1
TGCGCCAGCAGCTTGGCGGGATCGGAGGGCTACACCTTC
CASSLAGSEGYTF
>TRBJ2-1|once|TRBD1|TRBV5-1
TGCGCCAGCAGCTATCGGGACAGGGGCGATGAGCAGTTCTTC
CASSYRDRGDEQFF
>TRBJ2-7|NA|TRBD1|TRBV19
TGTGCCAGTAGTTTGTATCCGGGACAGGGCTACGAGCAGTACTTC
CASSLYPGQGYEQYF
>TRBJ1-2|once|NA|TRBV30
TGTGCCTGGAGTGAGGTTCCTGAGGACTATGGCTACACCTTC
CAWSEVPEDYGYTF
>TRBJ1-3|NA|NA|TRBV28
TGTGCCAGCACCCCAACAGGGCTCCTCTCTGGAAACACCATATATTTT
CASTPTGLLSGNTIYF
>TRBJ2-6|NA|NA|TRBV7-2
TGTGCCAGCAGCTCCCATACTTGGTCTGGGGCCAACGTCCTGACTTTC
CASSSHTWSGANVLTF
>TRBJ1-1|once|NA|TRBV7-9
TGTGCCAGCAGCTTAGGGACCGTTAACACTGAAGCTTTCTTT
CASSLGTVNTEAFF
>TRBJ1-1|NA|TRBD1|TRBV7-2
TGTGCCAGCAGACAAACGGGACAGAAGAACACTGAAGCTTTCTTT
CASRQTGQKNTEAFF
>TRBJ2-1|NA|TRBD2|TRBV19
TGTGCCAGTAGTATAAGGGGACTAGCGGGGGAGTACAATGAGCAGTTCTTC
CASSIRGLAGEYNEQFF
>TRBJ2-2|few|NA|TRBV11-3
TGTGCCAGCAGCTTAGGGGCAGGGAACACCGGGGAGCTGTTTTTT
CASSLGAGNTGELFF
>TRBJ2-2|NA|NA|TRBV5-1
TGCGCCAGCATGCGGGACGGACAAAACACCGGGGAGCTGTTTTTT
CASMRDGQNTGELFF
>TRBJ1-5|NA|NA|TRBV4-1
TGCGCCAGCAGCCAAGAGAAGCAGGGCTTGCGCAATCAGCCCCAGCATTTT
CASSQEKQGLRNQPQHF
>TRBJ1-4|few|NA|TRBV6-5
TGTGCCAGAGGGGACGTCTGGGGACTGTTTTTT
CARGDVWGLFF
>TRBJ1-2|NA|TRBD1|TRBV12-5
TGTGCTAGTGGTTCTAAAGAACAGGGGTTTGAGAGCTACACCTTC
CASGSKEQGFESYTF
>TRBJ1-2|NA|TRBD1|TRBV5-6
TGTGCCAGCAGCCCCGGACAGGGCTATGGCTACACCTTC
CASSPGQGYGYTF
>TRBJ2-1|once|NA|TRBV7-9
TGTGCCAGCAGCCTAGGGCAGCCGTACAATGAGCAGTTCTTC
CASSLGQPYNEQFF
>TRBJ2-5|NA|TRBD1|TRBV24-1
TGTGCCACCAGTGATCCAGGGGGCCCGGAGACCCAGTACTTC
CATSDPGGPETQYF
>TRBJ2-2|NA|TRBD1|TRBV6-5
TGTGCCAGCAGGTACAGGGGGCTAAACACCGGGGAGCTGTTTTTT
CASRYRGLNTGELFF
>TRBJ2-1|NA|TRBD2|TRBV10-3
TGTGCCATCAGCGCAACTAGCGGGGACTACAATGAGCAGTTCTTC
CAISATSGDYNEQFF
>TRBJ2-7|NA|NA|TRBV9
TGTGCCAGCAGCGTACAGCCTACGGGCGAGCAGTACTTC
CASSVQPTGEQYF
>TRBJ2-1|NA|TRBD1|TRBV6-2/TRBV6-3
TGTGCCAGCAGTTTGAGAGGGGGCGAGCAGTTCTTC
CASSLRGGEQFF
>TRBJ1-2|NA|TRBD1|TRBV19
TGTGCCAGCTCGCCCTCGGGACAGGGGGCGCGTGGCTACACCTTC
CASSPSGQGARGYTF
>TRBJ2-7|NA|TRBD1|TRBV5-1
TGCGCCAGCAGCCAGGACAGGGCTAGCTCCTACGAGCAGTACTTC
CASSQDRASSYEQYF
>TRBJ1-1|NA|NA|TRBV6-2/TRBV6-3
TGTGCCAGCAGTTACACGGGGCCGGGGAACACTGAAGCTTTCTTT
CASSYTGPGNTEAFF
>TRBJ1-1|few|NA|TRBV19
TGTGCCAGTAGCGACCCCCAACGATGGGGGAACACTGAAGCTTTCTTT
CASSDPQRWGNTEAFF
>TRBJ2-2|NA|NA|TRBV9
TGTGCCAGCAGCGCAAGTCCCGGGGAGCTGTTTTTT
CASSASPGELFF
>TRBJ2-3|NA|NA|TRBV9
TGTGCCAGCAGCGTCGCGAAAGAGGTAACGGGACGTGGCACAGATACGCAGTATTTT
CASSVAKEVTGRGTDTQYF